This TCR beta chain was retrieved from a study of cytomegalovirus exposure and HLA in healthy donors (dated by TCRdb to about 2017). At the level of the whole study: In an earlier analysis of about 560 of the donors, less than 350 Gb of sequence data and 120 million or so unique TCR beta sequences from approximately 180 million T cells were reported. The study profiled the T cell repertoires of about 720 subjects by immunosequencing and related them to cytomegalovirus serostatus. About 330 gigabases of sequencing data and around 80 million unique TCR sequences made up an early release that covered about 640 HLA-typed donors. Every discovery cohort repertoire had been produced on one sequencing platform. In a later genetic analysis, genome-wide SNP genotypes for about three fifths of the roughly 670 donors were used, and that subset was treated as a discovery cohort. Because of strong linkage in the cohort, 4 to 6 DR-DQ haplotypes were treated as single units for association and clustering. To predict cytomegalovirus infection status, the study combined high-throughput TCR immunosequencing, statistical association of individual TCRs with disease status, and machine learning. Among about 400 genotyped donors of the cohort, an average of about 240,000 unique TCR beta nucleotide sequences was sequenced per donor, of which approximately 18% were non-productive. Typing coverage varied by locus: roughly 629-630 donors for A, B, C, DRB1 and DQB1; approximately 500 for DQA1; 606 for DPA1; about 450 for DPB1. Both class I and class II loci were covered by HLA typing, at four-digit resolution. Rather than drawing on any new phenotypic data, the later analysis identified candidate immune exposures from TCR beta sequences and the way those sequences occurred across donors. Of the roughly 400 genotyped donors, 81% fell in the genetic ancestry cluster associated with self-reported Caucasian donors. Donor age, sex, ethnicity and CMV serostatus were compiled alongside the repertoire data. A later analysis re-analyzed previously published TCR beta repertoires from 650 to 800 donors and added high-resolution HLA genotyping to study TCR occurrence patterns. A separate validation cohort of over a hundred different subjects was used in addition to the roughly 720-subject first cohort. An earlier analysis of 500 to 750 of the donors applied high-throughput TCR beta sequencing to assess whether each TCR beta V gene segment acted as functional or pseudogenic. The study was designed to test whether signatures of past pathogen exposure could be identified by cataloging public T cell receptors. The paper as a whole reports these results and caveats: In vitro tests confirmed that three of the cytomegalovirus-associated TCR beta chains recognize cytomegalovirus antigens. Correlated functional status among segregating V segments might reflect linkage disequilibrium, but an unknown experimental factor could not be ruled out. Compared with the roughly 670-donor mean, donors in an Asian-associated ancestry cluster had fewer N-insertions in productive TCRs, according to a later genetic analysis. According to the authors, the approach could potentially be generalized to other disease states and immunological phenotypes. A later analysis found that TCR association rates varied across HLA loci, with DRB1 alleles showing the most associated TCRs and HLA-C alleles the fewest. This cohort had only TCR beta chains sequenced, and the lack of alpha or paired-chain data limited which features could be detected. Roughly uniform sequencing depth across donors was assumed in presence/absence analyses, although this assumption may not hold. Most TCR sequences were seen in very few donors, while some public TCRs were found in many individuals. Assigning TCR associations to individual alleles was difficult when HLA alleles, especially DR and DQ, strongly co-occurred. In a later analysis, most CMV-associated TCR beta chains were found to appear HLA-restricted, with HLA associations seemingly driven largely by CMV exposure. The study gave a list of 150 to 200 TCR beta chains associated with cytomegalovirus. Immune exposure information for the cohort was limited to CMV serostatus. A later genetic analysis associated a missense DCLRE1C variant with V-gene and J-gene trimming of TCR beta chains, and an independent cohort replicated the association. In a later analysis, HLA-associated TCR beta chains showed more clonal expansion and lower generation probabilities than non-associated chains that were equally common. Some IMGT-functional V segments, including TRBV6-2 and TRBV6-3, could not be distinguished by the 87-base-pair reads and were therefore excluded. Because counts were too low, about 15 rarely observed V segments, including chromosome 9 orphons, were left out of the earlier analysis of approximately 500 of the donors. Because HLA typing was unavailable for some donors at each locus, only the typed subset was used in association tests. A later analysis reported that several top co-occurrence clusters appeared linked to parvovirus B19, influenza, CMV and Epstein-Barr virus. The classifier was reported to diagnose cytomegalovirus status with high specificity and sensitivity in both the original and validation cohorts. A further reported finding was that TCR beta sequences accurately predicted the HLA-A and HLA-B alleles for most subjects in the first cohort. Broadly in line with IMGT annotations, most TCR beta V segments showed up in productive rearrangements about 87% or about 30% of the time in an earlier analysis of 587 of the donors. The sequencing pipeline was judged likely to have produced a cluster of highly shared sequence variants as a technical artifact. In a later analysis, 16,951 TCR beta sequences were associated with specific HLA alleles at a false discovery rate of 0.05.

CDR1 and CDR2 (MNHNS, SASEGT) derive from the germline V gene. Ends trimmed: V by 6 bases, J by 2 bases; bases unmatched to a gene: 1. The CDR3 runs 14 amino acids, cysteine and phenylalanine included. The entry retains the CDR3 DNA only, 42 bases that are in frame from base 1. This clone was seen once. It has no known antigen specificity. Per-base qualities were not stored, and no clone one base away is much larger. Library creation used the immunoSEQ multiplex PCR assay. For the multiplex PCR, a mixture combining 60 forward primers for TCR Vbeta segments and 13 reverse primers for TCR Jbeta segments was used. A multiplex PCR assay on genomic DNA amplified the CDR3 region of rearranged TCR beta genes. The amplified TCR beta libraries were sequenced on the Illumina HiSeq System as 87-base-pair reads. For the original study's pipeline: A later analysis tallied tens of millions of unique TCR beta chains across the 640 or so repertoires, and about 12 million of those chains were shared by two or more donors. Raw reads were error-corrected and collapsed into unique sequences with a nearest-neighbor algorithm that merged closely related sequences to remove PCR and sequencing errors. Alignment of CDR3 sequences to IMGT reference sequences was used to assign V, D and J gene segments. For a sequence to be retained, a match of at least six nucleotides was required to both a V gene segment and a J gene segment. A rearrangement counted as productive if the CDR3 had no stop codons and remained in frame with V and J, and every other rearrangement counted as non-productive. CDR3 was defined by IMGT convention, running from the second conserved V-encoded cysteine to the conserved J-encoded phenylalanine. The earlier analysis of about 590 of the donors excluded sequences that lacked an unambiguous match to a single V gene segment. An earlier analysis of several hundred of the donors called V segments functional above 56.7% productive rearrangements and segregating when the between-donor standard deviation exceeded 5%. A statistical classification framework was developed to diagnose cytomegalovirus status using the catalog of TCR beta chain sequences. V and J gene assignment, in a later analysis, came from comparing TCR nucleotide sequences with IMGT/GENE-DB human TR gene sequences. Using the TCRdist pipeline, a later analysis assigned CDR3 sequences along with most-parsimonious VDJ recombination scenarios. In a later analysis, every TCR beta chain was defined by the combination of its CDR3 amino acid sequence and its V-gene family, and reads without a unique V-gene family were dropped. To address suspected cross-contamination and a sequencing artifact, a later analysis removed 450 to 700 highly shared, low-generation-probability nucleotide sequences. For each public chain, a later analysis derived a clonal expansion index from normalized ranks of inferred template counts within each repertoire. In a later analysis, generation probabilities were computed using a VDJ recombination model fitted to out-of-frame rearrangements, and the results were checked against IGoR. In a later analysis, TCR-TCR, TCR-HLA and TCR-CMV co-occurrence was scored with hypergeometric tests, and a repertoire-size bias correction was applied to TCR pairs. A later analysis estimated false discovery rates by permuting HLA or CMV assignments 20 times. In a later analysis, co-occurring TCRs were grouped using DBSCAN, with TCRdist sequence similarity added in when clustering inside HLA-allele-positive subsets. Repertoires with fewer than 30,000 or more than 120,000 public chains were left out of co-occurrence clustering, as were five repertoires with anomalous nucleotide sharing. The immuneACCESS repertoire file appears here via TCRdb, limited to in-frame rearrangements. These files lack a portion of the clones; in checked studies, under half of the deficit traces to unresolved V genes, and the cause of the others is not known. V and J calls and clone size come straight from that table; D and trimming were deduced from the DNA. The sample has some 190,000 clones on record, approximately 86% of them singletons. More than 1% of the sample belongs to the ten largest clones.

The cohort comprised 550 to 700 healthy bone marrow donors. At the time of sampling, every cohort member was nominally healthy, though immune exposures that went unrecorded were likely present. The donor tested CMV seronegative and was one of the 352 seronegative cohort members. A peripheral blood sample was collected from each donor, and TCR beta sequencing was performed on peripheral blood mononuclear cells. The Qiagen DNeasy Blood Extraction Kit was used to extract genomic DNA from the blood cell samples. The chain was built from TRBV6-1 and TRBJ2-6; TRBD1 matches 7 bases in the middle. The receptor was derived from a boy between 2 and 10 years old in good health and CMV-seronegative. The sequencing input was PBMCs. CDR3 loop: CASRTGAGANVLTF. The DNA is as follows: TGTGCCAGCAGAACAGGGGCTGGGGCCAACGTCCTGACTTTC.